These 5 T cell receptor beta chains share one sample of origin, sequenced in a study of Ad26.COV2.S vaccination and SARS-CoV-2 variants. As to treatment: some 20 received Ad26.COV2.S at low or high dose, single or two shots; roughly five received placebo; per-sample allocation not given. Specimen acquisition occurred on day 63 following the initial vaccine or placebo injection. The table came from immunoSEQ multiplex PCR; TCRdb's copy has only in-frame clones and leaves some out. This table has roughly 400,000 clones, roughly 90% appearing once. Sample: peripheral blood, taken in a trial of Ad26.COV2.S vaccine versus placebo. The source is a person aged 18-60 years who received the Ad26.COV2.S COVID-19 vaccine or a placebo.

The V and J genes are TRBV27 and TRBJ2-7; 8 bases are a match to TRBD2. CDR1 and CDR2 from the germline V gene are MNHEY and SMNVEV (reference sequence). The CDR3 runs 14 residues. V gave up 5 bases and J gave up 0 bases; unmatched junction bases: 3. CDR3 in DNA: TGTGCCAGCAGTCGGGCGGGGGGCTCCTACGAGCAGTACTTC. Protein sequence: CASSRAGGSYEQYF.

The gene calls are TRBV7-9 and TRBJ2-3; TRBD2 matches 11 bases. CDR3 size: 19 residues. V trimming: 5 bases; J trimming: 5 bases; junction bases outside the gene matches: 18. Germline CDR1 SEHNR, CDR2 FQNEAQ (reference sequence). Written as DNA, the CDR3 is TGTGCCAGCAGCCGAGGGACTAGCGGTTTGGGGCCCCTTGGAGATACGCAGTATTTT. This translates into CASSRGTSGLGPLGDTQYF.

The genes are TRBV7-2 and TRBJ2-6, with D possibly matching TRBD1 (5 bases). Germline V gene lookup returns CDR1 SGHTA and CDR2 FQGNSA. Trimming pared 5 bases from V and 0 bases from J, leaving 11 bases between. The CDR3 contains 16 residues. Here the CDR3 reads CASSMTAYSGANVLTF. Here the CDR3 DNA reads TGTGCCAGCAGCATGACAGCCTACTCTGGGGCCAACGTCCTGACTTTC.

The DNA of the CDR3 is TGTGCCAGCAGTGTTGGTCGTGCCTACGAGCAGTACTTC. Translating gives CASSVGRAYEQYF. The rearrangement uses TRBV2 and TRBJ2-7; D is unclear. This CDR3 contains 13 residues. In germline, CDR1 is SNHLY, CDR2 FYNNEI. V was shortened by 4 bases and J by 2 bases, with 9 bases between the two germline ends.

V usage is TRBV7-8 and J usage is TRBJ1-2; D ambiguous. Looked up from germline, CDR1 is SGHVS and CDR2 is FQNEAQ. V dropped 1 base and J dropped 4 bases, with 10 bases sitting between them. This CDR3 spans 14 amino acids. The CDR3 sequence: CASSLVPEPYGYTF. CDR3 coding DNA: TGTGCCAGCAGCTTAGTTCCGGAACCCTATGGCTACACCTTC. The whole variable domain, remainder taken from reference TRBV7-8 and TRBJ1-2, is GAGVSQSPRYKVAKRGQDVALRCDPISGHVSLFWYQQALGQGPEFLTYFQNEAQLDKSGLPSDRFFAERPEGSVSTLKIQRTQQEDSAVYLCASSLVPEPYGYTFGSGTRLTVV.